This T cell receptor beta chain was sequenced for a study of T cell responses to AZD1222 COVID-19 vaccine. General study findings and limits: Spike-specific TCR breadth and depth went up after people got two AZD1222 doses. Baseline seropositivity characterized only a handful of AZD1222 recipients. None of the repertoires were sampled until the peak T cell response had passed.

The CDR3 spans 11 residues. Trimming stripped 3 bases from V and 3 bases from J, with 2 bases between. CDR1 and CDR2 (germline): MGHDK, SYGVNS. Of note for this clone: Antigen: not known.

Data came from immunoSEQ multiplex PCR; TCRdb stores just in-frame clones and leaves some out. Of under 200,000 clones listed, roughly 94% were seen once; the top ten hold about 0.64%. This receptor was obtained from an adult in good health. Source: peripheral blood, taken on day 0 of AZD1222 vaccination. V gene TRBV25-1 combines with J gene TRBJ1-2; D is unresolved. In DNA form, the CDR3 reads TGTGCCAGCAGTGATCACTATGGCTACACCTTC. It is translated as CASSDHYGYTF.